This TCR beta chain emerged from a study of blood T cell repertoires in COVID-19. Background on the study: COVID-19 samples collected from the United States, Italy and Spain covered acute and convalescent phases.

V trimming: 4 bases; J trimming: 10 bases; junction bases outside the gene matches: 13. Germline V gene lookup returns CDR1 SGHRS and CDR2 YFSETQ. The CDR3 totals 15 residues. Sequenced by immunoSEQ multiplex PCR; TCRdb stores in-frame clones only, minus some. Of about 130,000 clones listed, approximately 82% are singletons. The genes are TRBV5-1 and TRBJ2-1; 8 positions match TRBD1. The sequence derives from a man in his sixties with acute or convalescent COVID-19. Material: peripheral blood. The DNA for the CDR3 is TGCGCCAGCAGCCGAACTAATACAGGGGGACGGGAGCAGTTCTTC. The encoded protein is CASSRTNTGGREQFF.